This passage covers 9 T cell receptor beta chains from one sample sequenced in a study of circulating tumor DNA in untreated peripheral T-cell lymphoma. Clones were read by immunoSEQ multiplex PCR, and TCRdb kept only the in-frame ones, dropping some. The table includes about 7,500 clones, roughly 80% detected once. The material sequenced was tumor tissue. These receptors all come from a human donor with peripheral T-cell lymphoma.

A single count supports this clone. The V and J genes are TRBV10-3 and TRBJ2-7; D is perhaps TRBD1 (6 bases). CDR1 and CDR2 (germline): ENHRY, SYGVKD. The length of the CDR3 is 16 residues. The V end was cut by 0 bases, the J end by 4 bases, with 16 bases between. The CDR3, as DNA: TGTGCCATCAGTGAGTCGCGCTCTGGGGGCGGGTACGAGCAGTACTTC. Its translation is CAISESRSGGGYEQYF.

The V call is TRBV30, the J call TRBJ1-2; D not certain. CDR1 and CDR2 from the germline V gene are GTSNPN and SVGIG (reference sequence). This CDR3 is 13 amino acids long. Trimming took off 5 bases at V and 1 base at J, with 11 bases between the two ends. DNA of the CDR3: TGTGCCTGGTCACCGGGTCTTAACTATGGCTACACCTTC. It codes for CAWSPGLNYGYTF.

The chain is built from TRBV6-7 and TRBJ1-2, with no clear D. TRBV6-7 is identified as an open reading frame with a role that is uncertain. This CDR3 has 13 amino acids. V lost 0 bases, J lost 8 bases, and 10 bases lay in between. The DNA for the CDR3 is TGTGCCAGCAGTTACTCGGGCGTAGAGGGCTACACCTTC. Translation gives CASSYSGVEGYTF.

The V and J genes are TRBV23-1 and TRBJ2-5; D is ambiguous. TRBV23-1 is an open reading frame, and its role is uncertain. Trimming took 0 bases from V and 5 from J, leaving 13 bases between them. CDR3 length: 15 residues. DNA of the CDR3: TGCGCCAGCAGTCAATCGCGCTGCTCCTTGGAGACCCAGTACTTC. This encodes CASSQSRCSLETQYF.

The rearrangement links TRBV27 to TRBJ2-7, with D possibly being TRBD2 (6 bases). Germline assignment: CDR1 MNHEY and CDR2 SMNVEV (reference sequence). The germline V and J ends were trimmed by 11 bases and 1 base, with 18 bases remaining between them. The CDR3 sequence is 14 residues long. The DNA for the CDR3 is TGTGCCGGAGTCCGGGACTTTCGATCCTACGAGCAGTACTTC. Translating it yields CAGVRDFRSYEQYF.

The CDR3 nucleotides are TGTGCCAGCAGGGTAACAGGGGAGGGCAATCAGCCCCAGCATTTT. This encodes CASRVTGEGNQPQHF. The chain recombines TRBV6-8 with TRBJ1-5, with 7 bases lining up with TRBD1. The CDR3 spans 15 residues. CDR1 and CDR2 from the germline V gene are MNHGY and SAAAGT. With V trimmed by 6 bases and J by 2 bases, 7 bases remained unmatched.

CDR3 sequence: CAIKGANYGYTF. In nucleotides, the CDR3 is TGTGCCATCAAGGGGGCTAACTATGGCTACACCTTC. The V and J genes are TRBV6-8 and TRBJ1-2; a possible D gene is TRBD1 (6 bases). This CDR3 is 12 amino acids long. Germline V CDR1 and CDR2: MNHGY, SAAAGT. Trimming took off 10 bases at V and 0 bases at J, with 9 bases between the two ends.

J is TRBJ2-1 and V is TRBV9; D call uncertain. The CDR3 runs to 13 residues. The germline CDR1 and CDR2 sequences are SGDLS and YYNGEE. The V gene lost 3 bases and the J gene lost 7 bases, with 11 bases spanning the gap. CDR3 DNA sequence: TGTGCCAGCAGCGGTTTGCCCTGGAATGAGCAGTTCTTC. Protein sequence: CASSGLPWNEQFF.

V usage is TRBV6-8 and J usage is TRBJ2-2; 9 bases line up with TRBD2. The CDR3 is 15 residues long. V lost 4 bases to trimming and J lost 7 bases; unmatched junction nucleotides: 7. CDR1 is MNHGY and CDR2 is SAAAGT in the germline V gene. CDR3 amino acids: CASSFFSGSGGELFF. The CDR3 nucleotides read TGTGCCAGCAGTTTCTTTAGCGGGAGTGGCGGGGAGCTGTTTTTT.